These 16 T cell receptor beta chains came from one sample sequenced in a study of cytomegalovirus exposure and HLA in healthy donors. Sequenced by immunoSEQ multiplex PCR; TCRdb stores in-frame clones only, minus some. The sample includes 75,000 to 90,000 clones, 90% to 95% of them seen just once. The sample consisted of PBMCs. These TCRs come from a woman aged 18-29 years in good health and CMV-seronegative.

The rearrangement links TRBV5-4 to TRBJ2-7; TRBD1 matches at 8 bases. The length of the CDR3 is 14 residues. Germline V lookup: CDR1 SGHNT, CDR2 YYREEE (reference sequence). V was clipped by 3 bases and J by 4 bases; unmatched bases: 6. The CDR3 nucleotides read TGTGCCAGCAGCTCGACAGGGGTGGATTACGAGCAGTACTTC. This sequence encodes CASSSTGVDYEQYF.

This chain joins TRBV9 and TRBJ2-1; 9 positions agree with TRBD2. With V trimmed by 9 bases and J by 2 bases, 9 bases remained unmatched. Germline lookup yields CDR1 SGDLS and CDR2 YYNGEE. This CDR3 has 15 residues. CDR3 protein: CATTPAGGPYNEQFF. For the CDR3, the DNA is TGTGCCACGACACCCGCGGGGGGGCCCTACAATGAGCAGTTCTTC.

The CDR3 coding sequence is TGTGCCAGCAGCCGCCATTATCTATCCTACAATGAGCAGTTCTTC. This gives the protein CASSRHYLSYNEQFF. V is TRBV7-2 and J is TRBJ2-1, with D hard to call. The V end lost 5 bases, the J end lost 1 base, and 12 bases lay between the germline ends. The CDR3 is 15 amino acids. Germline assignment: CDR1 SGHTA and CDR2 FQGNSA. Complete variable domain (other parts from reference TRBV7-2 and TRBJ2-1): GAGVSQSPSNKVTEKGKDVELRCDPISGHTALYWYRQSLGQGLEFLIYFQGNSAPDKSGLPSDRFSAERTGGSVSTLTIQRTQQEDSAVYLCASSRHYLSYNEQFFGPGTRLTVL.

The rearrangement joins TRBV7-2 to TRBJ2-5; 15 bases line up with TRBD2. The V and J ends lost 5 bases and 7 bases, in that order; junction bases with no gene match: 14. The germline V gene has CDR1 SGHTA and CDR2 FQGNSA. This CDR3 has 18 residues. CDR3 DNA sequence: TGTGCCAGCAGCCCGGTGCAGGGACTAGCGGGGGGCACGGGGACCCAGTACTTC. Translation gives CASSPVQGLAGGTGTQYF.

The genes are TRBV11-2 and TRBJ1-4, with a possible D match to TRBD1 (5 bases). CDR1 and CDR2 (germline): SGHAT, FQNNGV. Between the trimmed V and J ends, which lost 5 bases and 6 bases, there was a span of 19 bases. This CDR3 spans 16 amino acids. The CDR3 region has the DNA TGTGCCAGCAGCCAGTCGGGGAGGGGTTGGGATGAAAAACTGTTTTTT. Amino acid sequence: CASSQSGRGWDEKLFF.

This clone was recorded once. The J gene is TRBJ2-1, the V gene TRBV7-9; D possibly corresponds to TRBD2 (5 bases). CDR1 is SEHNR, CDR2 FQNEAQ, per germline (reference sequence). V lost 2 bases, J lost 10 bases, and 21 bases lay in between. This CDR3 is 16 amino acids long. Here the CDR3 reads CASSLKGAGHGGEQFF. The DNA of the CDR3 is TGTGCCAGCAGCTTAAAAGGCGCGGGCCACGGCGGGGAGCAGTTCTTC.

The chain employs TRBV9 and TRBJ2-5, with 12 positions matching TRBD2. The CDR3 runs to 16 residues. The junction had 10 bases not matched to a gene; V was cut back by 5 bases and J by 5 bases. Germline values: CDR1 SGDLS, CDR2 YYNGEE. CDR3 bases: TGTGCCAGCAGTTTGACTAGCGGGGGCCGCGGGGAGACCCAGTACTTC. Its translation is CASSLTSGGRGETQYF.

V is TRBV7-2 and J is TRBJ1-2; 8 bases agree with TRBD1. Losses at the gene ends were 1 base for V and 2 bases for J; bases not matched to a gene: 3. CDR1 is SGHTA and CDR2 is FQGNSA in the germline V gene. The CDR3 is 15 residues long. CDR3 sequence reads: CASSLERQGNYGYTF. DNA for the CDR3: TGTGCCAGCAGCTTAGAGCGACAGGGGAACTATGGCTACACCTTC.

This clone was detected once. This rearrangement joins TRBV9 to TRBJ2-5, with D perhaps TRBD2 (5 bases). The CDR3 spans 14 residues. Trimming removed 1 base at V and 7 bases at J, with 14 bases between. Germline V lookup: CDR1 SGDLS, CDR2 YYNGEE. CDR3 amino acids: CASSVSTRYGTQYF. In DNA form, the CDR3 reads TGTGCCAGCAGCGTAAGCACTAGATATGGGACCCAGTACTTC.

The V gene is TRBV21-1, the J gene TRBJ1-6. TRBV21-1 is termed a pseudogene. The CDR3 is 18 amino acids. The CDR3 DNA reads TGTGCCAGCAGCAAAAGGGTCCCGGGAGTTAAAGAGAATTCACCCCTCCACTTT. Translation: CASSKRVPGVKENSPLHF.

CDR3: CASTLDRVYNQPQHF. CDR3 sequence (DNA): TGTGCCAGTACTCTGGACAGGGTATACAATCAGCCCCAGCATTTT. This rearrangement joins TRBV19 to TRBJ1-5, with TRBD1 matching 8 bases. The germline V gene has CDR1 LNHDA and CDR2 SQIVND (reference sequence). The CDR3 runs to 15 residues. The J segment lost 3 bases and the V segment lost 7 bases, leaving 8 bases of the junction unmatched.

The chain recombines TRBV28 with TRBJ1-2; D gene unclear. V lost 4 bases to trimming and J lost 2 bases, with 11 bases between them. CDR1 and CDR2 (germline): MDHEN, SYDVKM. The CDR3 sequence is 14 residues long. Here the CDR3 reads CASSSPTVNYGYTF. DNA for the CDR3: TGTGCCAGCAGTTCCCCGACTGTGAACTATGGCTACACCTTC.

The chain uses TRBV7-9 and TRBJ1-2; D remains ambiguous. Deletions cut 0 bases from V and 8 bases from J, with 13 bases between. The V gene's germline CDR1 is SEHNR and CDR2 FQNEAQ (reference sequence). The CDR3 has 14 amino acids. The CDR3 sequence: CASSLAASRGGYTF. The CDR3 bases are TGTGCCAGCAGCTTAGCGGCCAGCCGGGGAGGCTACACCTTC.

CDR3 sequence (DNA): TGTGCCAGCAGCCAAGAGGGGACTAGCGGGAGGCCGAGATCCCAAGAGACCCAGTACTTC. Encoded protein: CASSQEGTSGRPRSQETQYF. V gene TRBV14 combines with J gene TRBJ2-5; 15 positions match TRBD2. Germline loops: CDR1 SGHDN, CDR2 FVKESK. This CDR3 has 20 amino acids. J lost 1 base, V lost 0 bases, and 9 bases had no gene match.

The CDR3, as DNA: TGTGCCTGGGGATCAGGGATTCCTGAGCAGTTCTTC. It encodes CAWGSGIPEQFF. J is TRBJ2-1 and V is TRBV30, with D tentatively TRBD1 (5 bases). CDR1 is GTSNPN and CDR2 is SVGIG in the germline V gene (reference sequence). This CDR3 is 12 amino acids long. Between the trimmed V and J ends, which lost 5 bases and 9 bases, there was a span of 14 bases.

The rearrangement links TRBV28 to TRBJ2-1, with D perhaps TRBD2 (6 bases). CDR1 is MDHEN, CDR2 SYDVKM, per germline. There are 15 residues in the CDR3. Trimming took 7 bases from V and 0 from J, leaving 13 bases between them. CDR3 in amino acids: CASTSRRGSYNEQFF. As DNA, the CDR3 is TGTGCCAGCACCTCGCGGAGGGGCTCCTACAATGAGCAGTTCTTC.